The sequence of this T cell receptor beta chain was determined in a study of long-term antiretroviral therapy in people with HIV. Study results and caveats: Following ART, diversity rose but still fell short of transplant donor controls. Dominant in the repertoire at all time points were clones expanded before ART.

Assay version v3.0 of immunoSEQ was used, and it was run at survey level. The study targeted about 40,000-55,000 T-cell genomes per sample in sequencing. Profiled with immunoSEQ multiplex PCR; TCRdb holds only in-frame clones, not every one. This sample has more than 25,000 clones, with 75% to 90% found just once. Germline CDR1 is ENHRY and CDR2 is SYGVKD. The germline V and J ends were trimmed by 7 bases and 4 bases, with 14 bases remaining between them. This CDR3 region has 14 residues. In regard to this clone: The antigen is not known.

The chain employs TRBV10-3 and TRBJ2-1, with D unclear. The TCR comes from a man over 45 with HIV. The starting material was unsorted PBMCs, obtained 3.2 years before starting antiretroviral therapy. The CDR3 region has the DNA TGTGCCATCAAGAGTGAAATACAATACAATGAGCAGTTCTTC. Its protein product is CAIKSEIQYNEQFF.